The 32 T cell receptor beta chains below all came from one sample that was sequenced in a study of T-cell reconstitution after alpha-beta-depleted transplantation in children. TCRbeta library preparation incorporated unique molecular identifiers. In TCRdb, the PCR reads were re-called with MiXCR into one record per CDR3 protein. The table records 500,000 or so distinct CDR3 sequences, roughly an eighth of them present only once. The input for sequencing was PBMCs, mostly from graft donor cells, taken 180 days after TCRalphabeta/CD19-depleted stem cell transplant. The receptors here all came from a female patient aged 2 to 10 who had a stem cell transplant for aplastic anemia, so the T cells may come from the graft donor.

The CDR3 is CAISESGPTRGLAGFNEQFF. CDR3 nucleotide sequence: TGTGCCATCAGTGAGTCGGGTCCAACCCGAGGGCTAGCGGGATTCAATGAGCAGTTCTTC. The chain couples TRBV10-3 to TRBJ2-1; 9 bases are shared with TRBD2. Germline CDR1 reads ENHRY; CDR2 reads SYGVKD. J was trimmed by 6 bases and V by 0 bases; bases with no gene match: 18. The CDR3 is 20 amino acids.

The J gene is TRBJ1-5, the V gene TRBV4-3, with D unclear. V was pared by 0 bases and J by 2 bases, with 8 bases between. Germline CDR1 LGHNA, CDR2 YSLEER. This CDR3 has 15 residues. The CDR3 protein is CASSQDFSGNQPQHF. The CDR3 nucleotides are TGCGCCAGCAGCCAAGATTTCTCTGGCAATCAGCCCCAGCATTTT.

This clonotype was observed a few times. CDR3 protein: CASSQTGIWEKLFF. Here the CDR3 DNA reads TGTGCCAGCAGTCAGACAGGGATTTGGGAAAAACTGTTTTTT. The V call is TRBV12-3 or TRBV12-4, the J call TRBJ1-4, with TRBD1 matching 7 bases. The length of the CDR3 is 14 residues. Germline trimming cut 5 bases from V and 8 bases from J; bases unmatched to any gene: 8.

J is TRBJ2-2 and V is TRBV29-1; 8 positions match TRBD2. Per the germline V gene, CDR1 is SQVTM and CDR2 is ANQGSEA. The trim removed 8 bases at V and 4 bases at J, leaving 6 bases unmatched. The CDR3 has 13 residues. CDR3 nucleotide sequence: TGCAGCTCCAGGACTAGCAGCACCGGGGAGCTGTTTTTT. Amino acids: CSSRTSSTGELFF.

This clonotype was seen a few times. The chain employs TRBV24-1 and TRBJ2-1, with unresolved D. The V gene lost 3 bases and the J gene lost 0 bases, with 14 bases spanning the gap. The CDR3 contains 17 residues. Germline CDR1 and CDR2: KGHDR and SFDVKD. The CDR3 here is CATSDGSPPSSYNEQFF. CDR3 nucleotide sequence: TGTGCCACCAGTGATGGGTCACCCCCAAGCTCCTACAATGAGCAGTTCTTC.

The chain carries TRBV4-3 and TRBJ2-1; 8 bases fit TRBD2. The CDR3 loop spans 17 amino acids. CDR1 and CDR2 (germline): LGHNA, YSLEER. The ends lost 3 bases at V and 1 base at J; junction bases unmatched: 8. The CDR3 region is CASSHSRTSRSYNEQFF. For the CDR3, the DNA is TGCGCCAGCAGCCATTCAAGGACTAGCCGGTCCTACAATGAGCAGTTCTTC.

This clonotype came up a few times. V usage is TRBV27 and J usage is TRBJ2-1; D possibly uses TRBD1 or TRBD2 (5 bases each). V dropped 1 base and J dropped 0 bases, with 7 bases sitting between them. The CDR3 loop spans 15 amino acids. CDR1 MNHEY and CDR2 SMNVEV come from the germline V gene (reference sequence). This CDR3 reads CASSLWGSSYNEQFF. The CDR3 coding sequence is TGTGCCAGCAGTTTATGGGGGAGCTCCTACAATGAGCAGTTCTTC.

The table lists this clonotype with a few counts. The chain carries TRBV28 and TRBJ2-7, with D perhaps TRBD2 (7 bases). The CDR3 has 15 residues. The V end was cut by 3 bases, the J end by 7 bases, with 19 bases between. Per germline, CDR1 MDHEN and CDR2 SYDVKM. In DNA form, the CDR3 reads TGTGCCAGCAGTTTGGGGGGGCACCTCGTCGGTGAGCAGTACGTC. Translating it yields CASSLGGHLVGEQYV.

The chain links TRBV6-1 to TRBJ2-2; 11 nucleotides align to TRBD2. The V gene end was trimmed by 2 bases and the J gene end by 8 bases; junction bases not matched to a gene: 7. This CDR3 is 16 amino acids long. Germline V gene lookup returns CDR1 MNHNS and CDR2 SASEGT. DNA for the CDR3: TGTGCCAGCAGTGAACGGCCTAGCGGGAGGCGTGGGGAGCTGTTTTTT. It translates to CASSERPSGRRGELFF.

In this sample, this clonotype turned up a few times. The chain uses TRBV19 and TRBJ2-7, with TRBD1 identical over 12 bases. V lost 4 bases, J lost 5 bases, and 3 bases stayed unmatched. The germline CDR1 and CDR2 sequences are LNHDA and SQIVND (reference sequence). The CDR3 has 14 residues. In nucleotides, the CDR3 is TGTGCCAGTAGTAGGGGACAGGGGGCCGACGAGCAGTACTTC. It codes for CASSRGQGADEQYF.

This clonotype has just a few counts. This rearrangement joins TRBV20-1 to TRBJ2-3, with D unclear. Germline loops: CDR1 DFQATT, CDR2 SNEGSKA (reference sequence). The CDR3 is made up of 15 amino acids. Trimming left V 2 bases short and J 1 base short, with 13 bases between. The CDR3 here is CSARLAETGTDTQYF. CDR3 nucleotide sequence: TGCAGTGCTAGACTGGCGGAAACCGGCACAGATACGCAGTATTTT.

Many counts were recorded for this clonotype. The chain has TRBV28 and TRBJ2-1; 10 bases are shared with TRBD2. Germline CDR1 MDHEN, CDR2 SYDVKM. Unmatched junction bases numbered 4, after V lost 7 bases and J lost 1 base. The CDR3 runs 15 residues. The CDR3 here is CASTTSGASYNEQFF. The CDR3 coding sequence is TGTGCCAGCACCACTAGCGGGGCTTCCTACAATGAGCAGTTCTTC.

This clonotype has only a few counts. This sequence joins TRBV4-3 and TRBJ2-3; the match to TRBD2 covers 7 bases. This CDR3 region has 14 residues. Losses at the gene ends were 2 bases for V and 8 bases for J; bases not matched to a gene: 7. Germline-derived CDR1 and CDR2 are LGHNA and YSLEER. In DNA form, the CDR3 reads TGCGCCAGCAGCCAACACCACCAGCGGGGTACGCAGTATTTT. This codes for CASSQHHQRGTQYF.

This chain uses TRBV3-1 with TRBJ2-7, with 12 bases identical to TRBD2. The CDR3 runs to 17 residues. Looked up from germline, CDR1 is LGHDT and CDR2 is YNNKEL (reference sequence). Germline trimming cut 0 bases from V and 0 bases from J; bases unmatched to any gene: 3. The CDR3 DNA reads TGTGCCAGCAGCCAAGAGGCTAGCGGGAGGGTCTCCTACGAGCAGTACGTC. Protein product: CASSQEASGRVSYEQYV.

In its sample, this clonotype was seen many times. This chain links TRBV12-3 or TRBV12-4 with TRBJ2-1; the D is unclear. The CDR3 consists of 14 residues. With 8 bases removed from V and 7 bases from J, the gap between germline ends came to 18 bases. Here the CDR3 DNA reads TGTGCCAGCCGCCTCTCGAGTTATGGGAATGAGCAGTTCTTC. Encoded protein: CASRLSSYGNEQFF.

This clonotype was observed a few times. The J gene is TRBJ1-5, the V gene TRBV20-1; perhaps TRBD1 as D (5 bases). The CDR3 runs to 15 residues. Deletions cut 0 bases from V and 7 bases from J, with 16 bases between. The germline V gene has CDR1 DFQATT and CDR2 SNEGSKA (reference sequence). As DNA, the CDR3 is TGCAGTGCTAGAGACGGGGGTTGGTTAGTCCAGCCCCAGCATTTT. The encoded protein is CSARDGGWLVQPQHF.

This clonotype was detected only a few times. V gene TRBV7-9 combines with J gene TRBJ1-3; D is uncertain. The CDR3 is 14 amino acids. CDR1 and CDR2 (germline): SEHNR, FQNEAQ (reference sequence). The V gene lost 5 bases and the J gene lost 4 bases, with 12 bases spanning the gap. This chain's CDR3 is CASSPLLRGNTIYF. For the CDR3, the DNA is TGTGCCAGCAGCCCCCTACTTAGGGGAAACACCATATATTTT.

This clonotype was picked up a small number of times. CDR3 nucleotide sequence: TGCAGTGCTGGAGGGACTAGCGGCCCCCAAGAGACCCAGTACTTC. It encodes CSAGGTSGPQETQYF. The chain employs TRBV20-1 and TRBJ2-5; 11 nucleotides match TRBD2. V trimming: 5 bases; J trimming: 1 base; junction bases outside the gene matches: 6. The CDR3 runs to 15 residues. Germline-derived CDR1 and CDR2 are DFQATT and SNEGSKA (reference sequence).

V usage is TRBV7-8 and J usage is TRBJ2-1, with 7 nucleotides matching TRBD2. The germline CDR1 and CDR2 sequences are SGHVS and FQNEAQ. CDR3 length: 14 residues. The trim removed 4 bases at V and 5 bases at J, leaving 5 bases unmatched. CDR3 sequence: CASSSSGRHNEQFF. In DNA form, the CDR3 reads TGTGCCAGCAGCTCATCCGGGAGGCACAATGAGCAGTTCTTC.

This sequence joins TRBV11-1 and TRBJ2-7; TRBD2 agrees at 8 bases. V trimming: 4 bases; J trimming: 2 bases; junction bases outside the gene matches: 4. The CDR3 runs 14 residues. Germline V CDR1 and CDR2: SGHAT, FQDESV (reference sequence). The CDR3 DNA sequence: TGTGCCAGCAGCTCGAGCGGGGGACCCTACGAGCAGTACTTC. The encoded protein is CASSSSGGPYEQYF.

This chain links TRBV5-1 with TRBJ1-2; D is possibly TRBD1 (5 bases). Germline V gene sequence: CDR1 SGHRS, CDR2 YFSETQ. Trimming removed 0 bases at V and 4 bases at J, with 16 bases between. The CDR3 sequence is 16 residues long. The CDR3 DNA sequence: TGCGCCAGCAGCTTGGGTATCCAGGGCTGGGGCTATGGCTACACCTTC. Amino acid sequence: CASSLGIQGWGYGYTF.

This clonotype has only a few counts. The chain links TRBV4-3 to TRBJ1-2, with 7 nucleotides matching TRBD1. The CDR3 is made up of 14 amino acids. With V trimmed by 0 bases and J by 2 bases, 0 bases remained unmatched. Germline V gene sequence: CDR1 LGHNA, CDR2 YSLEER. The CDR3 DNA reads as TGCGCCAGCAGCCAAGAACAGGGGAACTATGGCTACACCTTC. Protein product: CASSQEQGNYGYTF.

This clonotype was seen more than once but under ten times. V gene TRBV7-9 combines with J gene TRBJ2-5; 7 nucleotides agree with TRBD1. Germline trimming cut 2 bases from V and 5 bases from J; bases unmatched to any gene: 8. The CDR3 loop spans 15 amino acids. CDR1 and CDR2 from the germline V gene are SEHNR and FQNEAQ (reference sequence). The chain's CDR3 is CASSLKGAVRETQYF. CDR3 bases: TGTGCCAGCAGCTTAAAGGGGGCAGTAAGGGAGACCCAGTACTTC.

This clonotype showed up just a few times. The chain uses TRBV29-1 and TRBJ1-3; tentatively, D is TRBD1 (6 bases). Germline V gives CDR1 SQVTM, CDR2 ANQGSEA. The CDR3 length is 14 residues. Trimming pared 2 bases from V and 4 bases from J, leaving 12 bases between. CDR3 in amino acids: CSVESYGTGNTIYF. The CDR3 nucleotides are TGCAGCGTTGAATCCTATGGGACAGGAAACACCATATATTTT.

On this clonotype: The junction does not match germline at one end; this may be a read error. The rearrangement links TRBV7-2 to TRBJ2-5; TRBD2 agrees at 15 bases. CDR1 SGHTA and CDR2 FQGNSA come from the germline V gene. The CDR3 sequence is 16 residues long. CDR3 loop: CAGSSGTSGGRETQYF. DNA of the CDR3: TGTGCCGGCAGCTCCGGGACTAGCGGGGGGAGGGAGACCCAGTACTTC.

This clonotype was detected only a few times. V usage is TRBV12-3 or TRBV12-4 and J usage is TRBJ2-3; a possible D gene is TRBD2 (5 bases). Trimming took 3 bases from V and 6 from J, leaving 10 bases between them. This CDR3 spans 13 amino acids. CDR3 bases: TGTGCCAGCAGTTTTTCTAGCCCCGATACGCAGTATTTT. Its translation is CASSFSSPDTQYF.

This clonotype has more than one count but fewer than ten. The rearrangement links TRBV18 to TRBJ2-3; TRBD1 matches 9 bases. From germline, CDR1 is KGHSH and CDR2 LQKENI. The ends lost 1 base at V and 6 bases at J; junction bases unmatched: 8. The CDR3 has 16 residues. CDR3 sequence reads: CASSPQGQGGADTQYF. The CDR3 bases are TGTGCCAGCTCACCACAGGGACAGGGAGGGGCCGATACGCAGTATTTT.

Only a few counts were recorded for this clonotype. The chain is built from TRBV15 and TRBJ1-1; no firm D call. The CDR3 extends over 12 amino acids. The V end was cut by 0 bases, the J end by 7 bases, with 6 bases between. Per the germline V gene, CDR1 is LNHNV and CDR2 is YYDKDF (reference sequence). The DNA for the CDR3 is TGTGCCACCAGCAGAGATCTGGGTGAAGCTTTCTTT. Translating gives CATSRDLGEAFF.

The rearrangement joins TRBV28 to TRBJ2-3, with D unresolved. CDR3 length: 16 residues. CDR1 and CDR2 (germline): MDHEN, SYDVKM. The V gene lost 6 bases and the J gene lost 0 bases, with 16 bases spanning the gap. The CDR3 is CASSPGGVFSTDTQYF. CDR3 DNA sequence: TGTGCCAGCAGCCCCGGTGGCGTTTTTAGCACAGATACGCAGTATTTT.

This sequence joins TRBV14 and TRBJ2-7; tentatively, D is TRBD1 (6 bases). V was clipped by 1 base and J by 3 bases, with 13 bases between them. The CDR3 extends over 15 amino acids. The germline CDR1 and CDR2 sequences are SGHDN and FVKESK. The CDR3 here is CASSQGLRGDYEQYV. CDR3 in DNA: TGTGCCAGCAGCCAAGGTCTCAGGGGAGACTACGAGCAGTACGTC.

This clonotype was found many times. This rearrangement joins TRBV5-1 to TRBJ2-2, with 7 bases identical to TRBD1. Germline CDR1 and CDR2: SGHRS and YFSETQ. This CDR3 has 15 residues. V gave up 0 bases and J gave up 4 bases; unmatched junction bases: 3. CDR3 nucleotide sequence: TGCGCCAGCAGCTTGGAGGGGGCAAGCACCGGGGAGCTGTTTTTT. Protein product: CASSLEGASTGELFF.

In this sample, this clonotype turned up many times. The CDR3 sequence is CASSFIFGGYTF. The CDR3 region has the DNA TGTGCCAGCAGCTTCATTTTTGGTGGCTACACCTTC. The chain links TRBV5-5 to TRBJ1-2; D unclear. From germline, CDR1 is SGHKS and CDR2 YYEKEE (reference sequence). The germline V and J ends were trimmed by 2 bases and 7 bases, with 9 bases remaining between them. The CDR3 is 12 residues long.